This record looks at one T cell receptor (beta chain) sequence and its context. Germline loops: CDR1 SGHTA, CDR2 FQGNSA. Trimming removed 5 bases from V and 0 bases from J, with 7 bases in between. The CDR3 loop spans 13 amino acids. The PCR ran on 60 Vbeta and 13 Jbeta primers. Produced via immunoSEQ multiplex PCR; TCRdb's table is partial and in-frame only. Of 92,000 or so clones listed, about two thirds are singletons. These data originate in a study of cytomegalovirus exposure and HLA in healthy donors. The chain carries TRBV7-2 and TRBJ1-1; D not resolved. The specimen sequenced was PBMCs. The clonotype originates from a woman aged 45-65 years in good health and CMV-seropositive. CDR3 nucleotide sequence: TGTGCCAGCAGCGCGACACTGAACACTGAAGCTTTCTTT. This sequence encodes CASSATLNTEAFF.